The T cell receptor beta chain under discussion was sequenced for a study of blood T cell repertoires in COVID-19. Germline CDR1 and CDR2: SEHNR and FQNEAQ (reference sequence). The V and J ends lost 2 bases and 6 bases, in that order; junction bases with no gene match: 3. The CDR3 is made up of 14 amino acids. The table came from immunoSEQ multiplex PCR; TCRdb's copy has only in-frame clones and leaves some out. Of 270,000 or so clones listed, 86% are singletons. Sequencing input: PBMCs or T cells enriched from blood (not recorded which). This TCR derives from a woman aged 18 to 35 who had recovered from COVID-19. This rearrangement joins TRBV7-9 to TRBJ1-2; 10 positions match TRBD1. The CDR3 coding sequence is TGTGCCAGCAGCTTACTGACAGGGGGCAATGGCTACACCTTC. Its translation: CASSLLTGGNGYTF. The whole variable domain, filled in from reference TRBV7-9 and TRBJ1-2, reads DTGVSQNPRHKITKRGQNVTFRCDPISEHNRLYWYRQTLGQGPEFLTYFQNEAQLEKSRLLSDRFSAERPKGSFSTLEIQRTEQGDSAMYLCASSLLTGGNGYTFGSGTRLTVV.